A single sample gave rise to the 4 T cell receptor beta chains below, sequenced in a study of regulatory T cells in long-lasting Graves disease. Libraries of TCR beta came from iRepertoire HTBI primers plus Arm-PCR of CDR3 regions. TCRdb analysed the multiplex PCR reads with MiXCR anew, one entry per CDR3 protein. The repertoire holds 600,000 to 850,000 distinct CDR3 sequences, with roughly 30% as singletons. The time point is: persistent/refractory GD, antithyroid drugs over 5 years with positive TRAb. Construction of the TCR library relied on RNA isolated from PBMCs. Sequencing was performed on peripheral blood mononuclear cells (PBMCs), taken when the disease was refractory, from a patient treated with antithyroid drugs. The receptors derive from a female donor with Graves disease.

The chain recombines TRBV9 with TRBJ1-2; D perhaps matches TRBD1 (5 bases). V lost 6 bases and J lost 8, with 20 bases in between. The CDR3 runs to 14 residues. Germline loops: CDR1 SGDLS, CDR2 YYNGEE. CDR3 residues: CASNPGPGDGGYTF. Written as DNA, the CDR3 is TGTGCCAGCAACCCGGGACCTGGGGATGGAGGCTACACCTTC.

This clonotype was seen ten or more times. The chain employs TRBV2 and TRBJ1-5, with unresolved D. This CDR3 is 15 amino acids long. The germline V gene has CDR1 SNHLY and CDR2 FYNNEI. V was clipped by 2 bases and J by 6 bases, with 14 bases between them. The CDR3 reads CASSEPGNGGQPQHF. Written as DNA, the CDR3 is TGTGCCAGCAGTGAACCGGGTAATGGTGGTCAGCCCCAGCATTTT.

This chain links TRBV4-2 with TRBJ1-2, with D possibly matching TRBD1 (5 bases). The V and J ends lost 0 bases and 8 bases respectively, with 19 bases between them. The CDR3 has 16 amino acids. Germline assignment: CDR1 LGHNA and CDR2 YNFKEQ. Written as DNA, the CDR3 is TGTGCCAGCAGCCAAGATAGGGGCCAGGGTTTCGAGGGCTACACCTTC. Translated: CASSQDRGQGFEGYTF.

This chain uses TRBV6-2 or TRBV6-3 with TRBJ2-3, with 12 bases fitting TRBD2. Germline CDR1 is MNHEY and CDR2 is SVGEGT. The trim removed 5 bases at V and 6 bases at J, leaving 12 bases unmatched. CDR3 length: 17 residues. This CDR3 reads CASSPRTSGNLGDTQYF. The DNA of the CDR3 is TGTGCCAGCAGTCCCCGGACTAGCGGGAACCTTGGGGATACGCAGTATTTT.